The 20 T cell receptor beta chains below were found in one sample sequenced in a study of T cells in localized non-small cell lung cancer. Clones were read by immunoSEQ multiplex PCR, and TCRdb kept only the in-frame ones, dropping some. The table has 20,000 to 30,000 clones, 90% to 95% seen once; the top ten hold approximately 2.9%. Specimen: peripheral blood, collected before any cancer treatment. The receptors were sampled from a woman aged 40-75 years with stage I lung adenocarcinoma.

This CDR3 is CASTLLPPQGNEQFF. The CDR3 DNA is TGTGCCAGCACCCTCCTACCGCCACAGGGAAATGAGCAGTTCTTC. The genes are TRBV6-6 and TRBJ2-1; possibly TRBD1 for D (6 bases). The CDR3 loop spans 15 amino acids. Germline loops: CDR1 MNHNY, CDR2 SVGAGI (reference sequence). Trimming stripped 7 bases from V and 7 bases from J, with 20 bases between.

This clone was counted once. At one of its ends the junction is not consistent with the germline gene, which may arise from a read error. V usage is TRBV6-1 and J usage is TRBJ1-4; TRBD1 matches at 8 bases. The CDR3 length is 17 residues. Per the germline V gene, CDR1 is MNHNS and CDR2 is SASEGT. CDR3: CASSEKGRGLANENLFF. CDR3 nucleotide sequence: TGTGCCAGCAGTGAAAAGGGCAGGGGGCTTGCTAATGAAAACCTGTTTTTT.

The rearrangement links TRBV14 to TRBJ2-3, with D tentatively TRBD2 (6 bases). The CDR3 totals 13 residues. Trimming left V 8 bases short and J 0 bases short, with 9 bases between. Germline V gene lookup returns CDR1 SGHDN and CDR2 FVKESK. CDR3 nucleotides: TGTGCCAGCCCGGAGGGGAGCACAGATACGCAGTATTTT. Protein: CASPEGSTDTQYF. Complete variable domain (other parts from reference TRBV14 and TRBJ2-3): EAGVTQFPSHSVIEKGQTVTLRCDPISGHDNLYWYRRVMGKEIKFLLHFVKESKQDESGMPNNRFLAERTGGTYSTLKVQPAELEDSGVYFCASPEGSTDTQYFGPGTRLTVL.

The chain combines TRBV28 with TRBJ2-1, with D perhaps being TRBD1 or TRBD2 (5 bases each). V lost 5 bases to trimming and J lost 4 bases, with 18 bases between them. Per germline, CDR1 MDHEN and CDR2 SYDVKM. The CDR3 loop spans 16 amino acids. This CDR3 reads CASSHLKGPQYNEQFF. CDR3 DNA sequence: TGTGCCAGCAGTCACCTTAAGGGACCTCAATACAATGAGCAGTTCTTC.

The chain links TRBV5-1 to TRBJ1-6, with a possible D match to TRBD1 (5 bases). V was clipped by 0 bases and J by 0 bases, with 10 bases between them. Germline CDR1 reads SGHRS; CDR2 reads YFSETQ. This CDR3 contains 17 residues. CDR3 sequence: CASSLETGSSYNSPLHF. The CDR3 DNA sequence: TGCGCCAGCAGCTTGGAAACAGGAAGCTCCTATAATTCACCCCTCCACTTT.

The V call is TRBV19, the J call TRBJ2-3; D possibly corresponds to TRBD2 (5 bases). The CDR3 is made up of 17 amino acids. The V gene's germline CDR1 is LNHDA and CDR2 SQIVND (reference sequence). Trimming removed 0 bases from V and 4 bases from J, with 17 bases in between. CDR3 loop: CASSIDLYTRESDTQYF. DNA of the CDR3: TGTGCCAGTAGTATAGATCTTTATACGAGGGAATCAGATACGCAGTATTTT.

The chain employs TRBV5-8 and TRBJ2-7; 7 nucleotides agree with TRBD1. Per the germline V gene, CDR1 is SGHTS and CDR2 is YDEGEE. The CDR3 is 15 residues long. The trim removed 4 bases at V and 7 bases at J, leaving 14 bases unmatched. The CDR3 nucleotides read TGTGCCAGCAGCCTCCCTTTCTGGACAGGTTGGGAGCAGTACTTC. This gives the protein CASSLPFWTGWEQYF. Complete variable domain (other parts from reference TRBV5-8 and TRBJ2-7): EAGVTQSPTHLIKTRGQQATLRCSPISGHTSVYWYQQALGLGLQFLLWYDEGEERNRGNFPPRFSGRQFPNYSSELNVNALELEDSALYLCASSLPFWTGWEQYFGPGTRLTVT.

This chain connects TRBV2 to TRBJ2-7, with a weak D call TRBD2 (6 bases). The V end lost 5 bases, the J end lost 6 bases, and 20 bases lay between the germline ends. CDR1 is SNHLY and CDR2 is FYNNEI in the germline V gene. The CDR3 has 15 amino acids. CDR3 residues: CASSTYGTSSGEQYF. The CDR3 coding sequence is TGTGCCAGCAGTACCTACGGGACTTCATCGGGCGAGCAGTACTTC.

This clone occurred once. The rearrangement joins TRBV28 to TRBJ1-5; no firm D call. There are 12 residues in the CDR3. Per the germline V gene, CDR1 is MDHEN and CDR2 is SYDVKM. Trimming took off 6 bases at V and 5 bases at J, with 8 bases between the two ends. The CDR3 reads CASSPIHQPQHF. In nucleotides, the CDR3 is TGTGCCAGCAGCCCCATTCATCAGCCCCAGCATTTT.

This chain uses TRBV5-4 with TRBJ2-7; D remains ambiguous. Between the trimmed V and J ends, which lost 4 bases and 2 bases, there was a span of 13 bases. Germline CDR1 SGHNT, CDR2 YYREEE (reference sequence). The CDR3 consists of 14 residues. The CDR3 DNA sequence: TGTGCCAGCAGCCGACCCGGGCCCGCCTACGAGCAGTACTTC. As protein: CASSRPGPAYEQYF.

The V call is TRBV6-6, the J call TRBJ1-2; tentatively, D is TRBD1 (6 bases). Trimming removed 5 bases at V and 7 bases at J, with 14 bases between. Germline values: CDR1 MNHNY, CDR2 SVGAGI (reference sequence). The CDR3 runs 13 residues. The DNA for the CDR3 is TGTGCCAGCAGTGTCTCAGGGGAACGTGGCTACACCTTC. This encodes CASSVSGERGYTF.

The chain has TRBV28 and TRBJ1-5, with D maybe TRBD1 (6 bases). Trimming pared 5 bases from V and 2 bases from J, leaving 25 bases between. The CDR3 totals 19 residues. The germline CDR1 and CDR2 sequences are MDHEN and SYDVKM. The CDR3 loop reads CASSTPGRGGLPGNQPQHF. CDR3 coding DNA: TGTGCCAGCAGTACACCCGGGAGGGGGGGTCTACCGGGCAATCAGCCCCAGCATTTT. The full variable domain, its missing parts supplied by reference TRBV28 and TRBJ1-5, is DVKVTQSSRYLVKRTGEKVFLECVQDMDHENMFWYRQDPGLGLRLIYFSYDVKMKEKGDIPEGYSVSREKKERFSLILESASTNQTSMYLCASSTPGRGGLPGNQPQHFGDGTRLSIL.

The J gene is TRBJ1-2, the V gene TRBV5-6; D is unresolved. V lost 5 bases and J 4 bases, leaving 12 bases between the germline ends. The CDR3 runs to 13 residues. Germline CDR1 is SGHDT and CDR2 is YYEEEE. The CDR3 DNA reads TGTGCCAGCAGGGAGGGTCACATCTATGGCTACACCTTC. Its protein product is CASREGHIYGYTF.

V usage is TRBV6-5 and J usage is TRBJ1-2; TRBD1 agrees at 10 bases. The CDR3 runs 16 residues. Germline loops: CDR1 MNHEY, CDR2 SVGAGI. J was trimmed by 4 bases and V by 0 bases; bases with no gene match: 5. This CDR3 is CASSYSTGGAGYGYTF. Here the CDR3 DNA reads TGTGCCAGCAGTTACTCGACAGGGGGCGCTGGCTATGGCTACACCTTC.

The V gene is TRBV7-2, the J gene TRBJ2-5; the D is unclear. Germline V gives CDR1 SGHTA, CDR2 FQGNSA. The germline V and J ends were trimmed by 3 bases and 5 bases, with 7 bases remaining between them. CDR3 length equals 12 residues. In DNA, the CDR3 is TGTGCCAGCAGCTTCGCCCGCGAGACCCAGTACTTC. This gives the protein CASSFARETQYF.

This chain connects TRBV25-1 to TRBJ1-6, with D unresolved. From germline, CDR1 is MGHDK and CDR2 SYGVNS. The CDR3 consists of 13 residues. Trimming removed 8 bases from V and 10 bases from J, with 15 bases in between. The CDR3 spells CASARGRNSPLHF. The CDR3 bases are TGTGCCAGCGCTCGAGGGAGGAACTCACCCCTCCACTTT.

The V and J genes are TRBV7-2 and TRBJ2-3; no clear D. Germline V gene lookup returns CDR1 SGHTA and CDR2 FQGNSA. The V end lost 5 bases, the J end lost 0 bases, and 9 bases lay between the germline ends. This CDR3 has 14 amino acids. CDR3 coding DNA: TGTGCCAGCAGCCGTCGACTTAGCACAGATACGCAGTATTTT. Translated: CASSRRLSTDTQYF.

This clone showed up just once. The rearrangement links TRBV28 to TRBJ2-3; 7 nucleotides line up with TRBD1. Germline CDR1 MDHEN, CDR2 SYDVKM. The CDR3 spans 15 residues. J lost 0 bases, V lost 7 bases, and 7 bases had no gene match. This CDR3 is CASTGGQASTDTQYF. CDR3 DNA sequence: TGTGCCAGCACCGGAGGACAGGCTAGCACAGATACGCAGTATTTT.

This clone is medium-sized in the sample. The rearrangement links TRBV5-4 to TRBJ1-1, with D unresolved. The CDR3 loop spans 14 amino acids. The V end was cut by 4 bases, the J end by 0 bases, with 10 bases between. Germline V gene data show CDR1 as SGHNT and CDR2 as YYREEE (reference sequence). CDR3: CASSPSPVNTEAFF. The DNA of the CDR3 is TGTGCCAGCAGCCCTTCCCCGGTGAACACTGAAGCTTTCTTT.

This chain uses TRBV7-9 with TRBJ2-5, with D perhaps matching TRBD2 (7 bases). Germline V gene sequence: CDR1 SEHNR, CDR2 FQNEAQ (reference sequence). Trimming took 5 bases from V and 2 from J, leaving 15 bases between them. This CDR3 comprises 15 residues. CDR3 amino acids: CASSERGGGQETQYF. Written as DNA, the CDR3 is TGTGCCAGCAGCGAAAGGGGGGGCGGGCAAGAGACCCAGTACTTC.